The source of this TCR beta chain is a study of shared T cell receptors in the human thymus. TCRdb's copy holds only in-frame clones and misses some; the assay was immunoSEQ multiplex PCR. The table shows over 450,000 clones, with about 84% occurring only once. In addition, the sample was reused for a study of human thymus T cells.

Sample: thymocytes. The TCR originated in a boy in the first two years of life with a congenital heart defect.

This chain's CDR3 is CASSLRLAGHSYEQYF. As DNA, the CDR3 is TGTGCCAGCAGTTTACGGCTAGCGGGTCACTCCTACGAGCAGTACTTC. The genes are TRBV27 and TRBJ2-7, with 8 nucleotides matching TRBD2. The CDR3 consists of 16 residues. Trimming removed 2 bases from V and 0 bases from J; junction bases left unmatched: 6. Germline CDR1 MNHEY, CDR2 SMNVEV (reference sequence).